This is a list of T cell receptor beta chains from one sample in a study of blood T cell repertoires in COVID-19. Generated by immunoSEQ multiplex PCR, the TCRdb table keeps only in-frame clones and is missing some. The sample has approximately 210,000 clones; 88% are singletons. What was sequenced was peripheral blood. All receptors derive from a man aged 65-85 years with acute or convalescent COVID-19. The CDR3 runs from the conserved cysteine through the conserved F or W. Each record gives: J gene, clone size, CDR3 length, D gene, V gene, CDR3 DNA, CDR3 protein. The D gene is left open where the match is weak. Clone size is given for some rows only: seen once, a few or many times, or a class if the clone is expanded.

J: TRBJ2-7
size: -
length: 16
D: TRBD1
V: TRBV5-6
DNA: TGTGCCAGCAGCTTCAGGACAGGGGGGTCCTCCTACGAGCAGTACTTC
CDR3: CASSFRTGGSSYEQYF

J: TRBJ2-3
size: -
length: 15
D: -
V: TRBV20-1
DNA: TGCAGTGCTAGTGAGGCGGGAAGGGGCACAGATACGCAGTATTTT
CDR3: CSASEAGRGTDTQYF

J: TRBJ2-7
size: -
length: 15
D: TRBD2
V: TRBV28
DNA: TGTGCCAGCAGCAATAGCGGGAGGGGCTCCTACGAGCAGTACTTC
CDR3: CASSNSGRGSYEQYF

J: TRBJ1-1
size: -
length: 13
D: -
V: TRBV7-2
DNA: TGTGCCAGCAGCTTACCGGGGGGCCCGGGAGCTTTCTTT
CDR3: CASSLPGGPGAFF

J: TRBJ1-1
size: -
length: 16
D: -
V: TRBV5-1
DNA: TGCGCCAGCAGTATGAGGGCGCAAGGCTTTAGAACTGAAGCTTTCTTT
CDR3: CASSMRAQGFRTEAFF

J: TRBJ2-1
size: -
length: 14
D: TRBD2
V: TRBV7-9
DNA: TGTGCCAGCATCCCGACTAGCATATACAATGAGCAGTTCTTC
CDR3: CASIPTSIYNEQFF

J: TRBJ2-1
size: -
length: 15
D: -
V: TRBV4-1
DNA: TGCGCCAGCAGCCAAGAGGGCGCCGCTTCCAATGAGCAGTTCTTC
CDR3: CASSQEGAASNEQFF

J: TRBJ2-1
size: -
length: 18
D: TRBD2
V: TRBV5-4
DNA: TGTGCCAGCAGCCCCCCGCCTCGCGGGACTAGCGGGGACAATGAGCAGTTCTTC
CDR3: CASSPPPRGTSGDNEQFF

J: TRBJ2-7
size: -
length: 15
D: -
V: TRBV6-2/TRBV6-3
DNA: TGTGCCAGCAGTTTTGCGGACACCTACTCCTACGAGCAGTACTTC
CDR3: CASSFADTYSYEQYF

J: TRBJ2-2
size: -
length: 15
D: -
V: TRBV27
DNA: TGTGCCAGCAGTTCGAGGGGGACCCTCACCGGGGAGCTGTTTTTT
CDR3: CASSSRGTLTGELFF

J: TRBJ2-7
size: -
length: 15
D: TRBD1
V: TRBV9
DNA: TGTGCCAGCAGCTCGGGACAGGCCAGCTACTACGAGCAGTACTTC
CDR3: CASSSGQASYYEQYF

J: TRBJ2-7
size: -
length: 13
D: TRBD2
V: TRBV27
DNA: TGTGCCAGCGGCGGGACTAGATTAGACGAGCAGTACTTC
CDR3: CASGGTRLDEQYF

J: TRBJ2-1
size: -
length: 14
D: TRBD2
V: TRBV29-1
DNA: TGCAGCGTTTTAGCGGGAGCTTTAGGCGATGAGCAGTTCTTC
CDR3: CSVLAGALGDEQFF

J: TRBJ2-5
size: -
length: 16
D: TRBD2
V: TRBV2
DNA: TGTGCCAGCAGTGGGGGGGTAGCGGGAGGCCAAGAGACCCAGTACTTC
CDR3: CASSGGVAGGQETQYF

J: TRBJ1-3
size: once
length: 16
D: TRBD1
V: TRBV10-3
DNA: TGTGCCATCAGTGGGCTGTGGGACAGGGCTGGAAACACCATATATTTT
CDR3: CAISGLWDRAGNTIYF

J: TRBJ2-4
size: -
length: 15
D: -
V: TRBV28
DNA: TGTGCCAGCAGTTTGGCCGGACTAGCCAAAAACATTCAGTACTTC
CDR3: CASSLAGLAKNIQYF

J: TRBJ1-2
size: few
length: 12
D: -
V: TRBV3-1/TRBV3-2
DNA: TGTGCCAGCAGCGATTCAGGGGTCGGCTACACCTTC
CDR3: CASSDSGVGYTF

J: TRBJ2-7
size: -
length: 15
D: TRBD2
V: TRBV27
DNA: TGTGCCAGCAGGGGGGGAGATAGCGGGTCCTACGAGCAGTACTTC
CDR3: CASRGGDSGSYEQYF

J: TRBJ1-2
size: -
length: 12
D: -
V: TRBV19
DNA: TGTGCCAGTAGCCTAGACCCCTATGGCTACACCTTC
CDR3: CASSLDPYGYTF

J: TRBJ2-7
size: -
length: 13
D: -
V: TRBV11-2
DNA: TGTGCCAGCAGCTTAGCGCGTGGCTACGAGCAGTACTTC
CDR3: CASSLARGYEQYF

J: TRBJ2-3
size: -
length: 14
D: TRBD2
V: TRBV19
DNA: TGTGCCAGTAGTACCCTCCGGACTAGCGGTACGCAGTATTTT
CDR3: CASSTLRTSGTQYF

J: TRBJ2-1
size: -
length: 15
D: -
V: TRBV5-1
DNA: TGCGCCAGCAGCTTGTCCGGGTCATCGTTCAATGAGCAGTTCTTC
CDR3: CASSLSGSSFNEQFF

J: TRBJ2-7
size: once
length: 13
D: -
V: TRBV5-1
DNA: TGCGCCAGCAGTATTGGCCTAGTCGAAGAGCAGTACTTC
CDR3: CASSIGLVEEQYF

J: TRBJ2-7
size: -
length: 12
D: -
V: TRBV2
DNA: TGTGCCAGCGGGGGGTCTTCCTACGAGCAGTACTTC
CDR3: CASGGSSYEQYF

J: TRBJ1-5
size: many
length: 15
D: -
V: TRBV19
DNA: TGTGCCAGTAGTAAGGGGCGAGGCAGAAATCAGCCCCAGCATTTT
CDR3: CASSKGRGRNQPQHF

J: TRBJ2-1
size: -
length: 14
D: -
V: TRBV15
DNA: TGTGCCACTTCTGCGGCGGTCTCCTACAATGAGCAGTTCTTC
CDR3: CATSAAVSYNEQFF

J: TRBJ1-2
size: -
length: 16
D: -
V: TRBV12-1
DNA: TGTGCCAGGGCTTCCGGACAGGGATCCTGTGGGACTGGCTACACCTTC
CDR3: CARASGQGSCGTGYTF

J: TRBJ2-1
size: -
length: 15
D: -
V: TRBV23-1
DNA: TGCGCACAACAATCCGGACTAAAAGAAGACAATGAGCAGTTCTTC
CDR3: CAQQSGLKEDNEQFF

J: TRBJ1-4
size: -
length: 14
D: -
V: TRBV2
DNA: TGTGCCAGCAGTGCAGACCGGGGGGATGGAAAACTGTTTTTT
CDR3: CASSADRGDGKLFF

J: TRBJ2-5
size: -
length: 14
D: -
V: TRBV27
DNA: TGTGCCAGCAGACGAGGCGGAACCCAAGAGACCCAGTACTTC
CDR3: CASRRGGTQETQYF

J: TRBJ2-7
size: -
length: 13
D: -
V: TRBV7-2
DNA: TGTGCCAGCAGCTTAGTTCCAGGCTACGAGCAGTACTTC
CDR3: CASSLVPGYEQYF

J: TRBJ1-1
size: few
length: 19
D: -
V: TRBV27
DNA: TGTGCCAGCAGTTTATCGCCGGGGTGGGGGCTGGGGTCGGACACTGAAGCTTTCTTT
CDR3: CASSLSPGWGLGSDTEAFF

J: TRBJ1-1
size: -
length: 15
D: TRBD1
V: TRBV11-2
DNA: TGTGCCAGCAGCATACCAGGGACAGTGAACACTGAAGCTTTCTTT
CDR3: CASSIPGTVNTEAFF

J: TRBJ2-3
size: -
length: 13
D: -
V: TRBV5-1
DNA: TGCGCCAGCAGCTCACAGGATAAAGGGGTGCAGTATTTT
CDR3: CASSSQDKGVQYF

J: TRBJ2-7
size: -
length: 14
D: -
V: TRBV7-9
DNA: TGTGCCAGCAGCTTAGATAAGGGGACCTACGAGCAGTACTTC
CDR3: CASSLDKGTYEQYF

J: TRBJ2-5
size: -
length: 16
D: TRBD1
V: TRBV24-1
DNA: TGTGCCACCAGTGCCGCTCAATGGGACAGGGCAGAGACCCAGTACTTC
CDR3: CATSAAQWDRAETQYF

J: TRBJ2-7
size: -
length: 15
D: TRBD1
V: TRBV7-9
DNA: TGTGCCAGCAGCCTTGGGACAGTTTTCTCCTACGAGCAGTACTTC
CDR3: CASSLGTVFSYEQYF

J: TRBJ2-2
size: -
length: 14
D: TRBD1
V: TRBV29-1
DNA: TGCAGCGTTGCGAGGACAGGTAGTGGCGGGGAGCTGTTTTTT
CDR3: CSVARTGSGGELFF

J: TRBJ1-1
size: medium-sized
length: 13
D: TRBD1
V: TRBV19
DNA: TGTGCCAGTATCCACAGGGGATACACTGAAGCTTTCTTT
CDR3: CASIHRGYTEAFF

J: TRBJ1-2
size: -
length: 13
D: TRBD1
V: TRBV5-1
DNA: TGCGCCAGCAGTTCGACAGGGACCTATGGCTACACCTTC
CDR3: CASSSTGTYGYTF

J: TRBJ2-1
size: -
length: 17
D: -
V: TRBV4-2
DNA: TGTGCCAGCAGCCATCCCGACTCCTTCGGGGGCTACAATGAGCAGTTCTTC
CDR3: CASSHPDSFGGYNEQFF

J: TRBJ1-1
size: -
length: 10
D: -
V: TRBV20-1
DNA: TGCAGTGCCAGGCGAGCGGAGGCTTTCTTT
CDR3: CSARRAEAFF

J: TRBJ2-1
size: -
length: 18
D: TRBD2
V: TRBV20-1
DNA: TGCAGTGCTAGTCAGGGAACTAGCGGGAGTGCGGGATACAATGAGCAGTTCTTC
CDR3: CSASQGTSGSAGYNEQFF

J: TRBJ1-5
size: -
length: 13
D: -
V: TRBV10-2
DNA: TGCGCCAGCAGTACGACAGACTATCAGCCCCAGCATTTT
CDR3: CASSTTDYQPQHF

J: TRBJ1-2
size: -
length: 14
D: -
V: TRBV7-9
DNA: TGTGCCAGCAGCCCCACGACAGTTACCTATGGCTACACCTTC
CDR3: CASSPTTVTYGYTF

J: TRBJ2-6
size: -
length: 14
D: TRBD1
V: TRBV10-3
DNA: TGTGCCACCCCAACAGGGGCTGGGGCCAACGTCCTGACTTTC
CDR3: CATPTGAGANVLTF

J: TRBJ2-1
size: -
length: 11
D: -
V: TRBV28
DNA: TGTGCCAGCAGTCCCTACTATGAGCAGTTCTTC
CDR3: CASSPYYEQFF

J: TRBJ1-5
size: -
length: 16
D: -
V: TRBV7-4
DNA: TGTGCCAGCAGCTCGCCCGACCAGGGGTTCACGCAGCCCCAGCATTTT
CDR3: CASSSPDQGFTQPQHF

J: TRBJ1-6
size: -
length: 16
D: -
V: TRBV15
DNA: TGTGCCACCAGCAGATACAGGGAGATGAAAAATTCACCCCTCCACTTT
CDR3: CATSRYREMKNSPLHF

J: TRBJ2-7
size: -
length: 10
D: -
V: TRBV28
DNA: TGTGCCTCGGGGTCTGGCGAGCAGTACTTC
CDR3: CASGSGEQYF